The text below deals with one T cell receptor beta chain. With random hexamers, 0.5 to 1 ug RNA was reverse transcribed. TCRdb redid the calling of the immunoSEQ multiplex PCR reads with MiXCR, one entry per CDR3 protein. This sample has 230,000 or so distinct CDR3 sequences, with approximately 95% found just once. The data originate from a study of CD8 T cells in Susac syndrome. V lost 1 base, J lost 3 bases, and 7 bases lay in between. This CDR3 spans 13 amino acids. Germline CDR1 and CDR2: MGHDK and SYGVNS. The TCR originated in a human donor with multiple sclerosis. Sequenced material: CD4+ T cells from PBMCs. This rearrangement joins TRBV25-1 to TRBJ2-7; D gene unclear. The CDR3 is CASSELVSYEQYF. CDR3 sequence (DNA): TGTGCCAGCAGTGAATTGGTCAGCTACGAGCAGTACTTC.